Below, 21 T cell receptor beta chains from the same sample are listed, as sequenced in a study of CXCR3-negative and CXCR3-positive naive CD8 T cells. General study results and limits: Relative to CXCR3-negative naive cells, CXCR3-positive naive cells had more hydrophobic TRB CDR3s.

All TRB cDNA libraries came from 5' RACE performed with UMI labels. TCRdb processed the 5' RACE reads again and assigns one entry to each CDR3 protein, with no DNA. The repertoire table contains approximately 120,000 distinct CDR3 sequences. Their cognate antigens are unknown. Sequencing was performed on naive CXCR3+ CD8+ T cells from blood. Subset here: CD45RO-CCR7+CD27+CD95- naive CD8+ T cells expressing CXCR3 (TNR3+). Receptors were obtained from a human donor in good health. Some clones in this sample may be carry-over from other donors' samples.

V usage is TRBV7-9 and J usage is TRBJ2-5; TCRdb proposes TRBD2, but this gene call is untestable without DNA. The CDR3 consists of 14 residues. The V gene's germline CDR1 is SEHNR and CDR2 FQNEAQ (reference sequence). CDR3: CAASPPLSFETQYF.

The chain carries TRBV29-1 and TRBJ2-5; absent DNA, TCRdb's TRBD2 call cannot be checked. CDR1 and CDR2 (germline): SQVTM, ANQGSEA. CDR3 length: 14 amino acids. CDR3 loop: CSVVGGGYQETQYF.

The chain uses TRBV28 and TRBJ1-5. Germline V gives CDR1 MDHEN, CDR2 SYDVKM. This CDR3 region has 17 residues. CDR3: CARSPVGDFGSNQPQHF.

The V call is TRBV20-1, the J call TRBJ2-2; TCRdb names TRBD1, which stays unverified in the absence of DNA. The CDR3 has 16 amino acids. CDR1 and CDR2 (germline): DFQATT, SNEGSKA (reference sequence). CDR3 sequence reads: CSALLSSGSATGELFF.

J is TRBJ1-1 and V is TRBV29-1. The CDR3 has 12 residues. Germline assignment: CDR1 SQVTM and CDR2 ANQGSEA. The CDR3: CSVLDLNTEAFF.

The chain has TRBV12-3 or TRBV12-4 and TRBJ2-1; TCRdb gives TRBD2 as the D gene, but with no DNA this cannot be confirmed. CDR3 length equals 17 residues. The chain's CDR3 is CASSPPSGGAASYEQFF.

The chain has TRBV4-3 and TRBJ2-1; with no DNA, the TCRdb D assignment of TRBD1 cannot be verified. Looked up from germline, CDR1 is LGHNA and CDR2 is YSLEER. The CDR3 totals 15 residues. The CDR3 sequence: CASSQDSGPFGEQFF.

The V and J genes are TRBV20-1 and TRBJ2-7; the D gene TCRdb calls, TRBD2, cannot be checked with no DNA. The germline V gene encodes CDR1 DFQATT and CDR2 SNEGSKA (reference sequence). This CDR3 has 13 amino acids. The CDR3 reads CSAPGGLAYEQYF.

This chain joins TRBV7-2 and TRBJ2-2; without DNA, the TCRdb call of TRBD2 cannot be checked. The CDR3 runs to 18 residues. Germline CDR1 reads SGHTA; CDR2 reads FQGNSA. The CDR3 sequence is CASSHPGLAGGGTGELFF. The whole variable domain, remainder taken from reference TRBV7-2 and TRBJ2-2, is GAGVSQSPSNKVTEKGKDVELRCDPISGHTALYWYRQSLGQGLEFLIYFQGNSAPDKSGLPSDRFSAERTGGSVSTLTIQRTQQEDSAVYLCASSHPGLAGGGTGELFFGEGSRLTVL.

This chain connects TRBV11-1 to TRBJ1-2; as DNA is missing, the TRBD1 call by TCRdb cannot be tested. Germline V gene lookup returns CDR1 SGHAT and CDR2 FQDESV (reference sequence). The CDR3 spans 17 residues. CDR3 loop: CASSFEPGHQERGGYTF.

The chain uses TRBV10-2 and TRBJ2-5; the D call from TCRdb, TRBD1, cannot be confirmed without DNA. Germline V CDR1 and CDR2: WSHSY, SAAADI. The CDR3 spans 14 residues. The CDR3 sequence is CASSDGTGEETQYF.

The V call is TRBV12-3 or TRBV12-4, the J call TRBJ2-7; TCRdb gives TRBD1 as the D gene, but with no DNA this cannot be confirmed. The CDR3 consists of 14 residues. The CDR3 loop is CASSRSDNPYEQYF.

The V call is TRBV7-3, the J call TRBJ1-1. Looked up from germline, CDR1 is SGHTA and CDR2 is FQGTGA. The CDR3 has 13 amino acids. CDR3 amino acids: CASSLGLTTEAFF.

J is TRBJ2-3 and V is TRBV28; absent DNA, TCRdb's TRBD1 call cannot be checked. The CDR3 extends over 18 amino acids. From germline, CDR1 is MDHEN and CDR2 SYDVKM. The CDR3 region is CASSLDSGTYRGIYTQYF.

The chain carries TRBV28 and TRBJ2-5; the TRBD1 assignment by TCRdb is unverifiable without DNA. Germline V gene lookup returns CDR1 MDHEN and CDR2 SYDVKM. The CDR3 is 15 amino acids. CDR3 sequence reads: CASSINRVVQETQYF.

V gene TRBV7-9 combines with J gene TRBJ1-5. This CDR3 has 13 residues. The V gene's germline CDR1 is SEHNR and CDR2 FQNEAQ (reference sequence). CDR3 region: CASSLAGGGPQHF.

V gene TRBV27 combines with J gene TRBJ1-5; TCRdb's D call, TRBD1, is unchecked because there is no DNA. The CDR3 totals 14 residues. The germline V gene has CDR1 MNHEY and CDR2 SMNVEV (reference sequence). CDR3 loop: CASSFRVGGQPQHF.

J is TRBJ2-7 and V is TRBV29-1; checking the TCRdb D call of TRBD1 is not possible without DNA. The CDR3 consists of 13 residues. Germline loops: CDR1 SQVTM, CDR2 ANQGSEA. The CDR3 here is CSVVLGGSYEQYF.

V usage is TRBV20-1 and J usage is TRBJ2-1; the TRBD1 assignment by TCRdb is unverifiable without DNA. Germline V CDR1 and CDR2: DFQATT, SNEGSKA (reference sequence). CDR3 length equals 16 residues. The CDR3 sequence: CSAIGRGLVSYNEQFF.

The V gene is TRBV20-1, the J gene TRBJ2-5; TCRdb names TRBD2, which stays unverified in the absence of DNA. Germline assignment: CDR1 DFQATT and CDR2 SNEGSKA (reference sequence). The length of the CDR3 is 16 residues. CDR3 protein: CSASGVPRVQVETQYF.

This chain uses TRBV27 with TRBJ1-6; no DNA is available, so the TRBD1 call from TCRdb remains unchecked. The CDR3 loop spans 13 amino acids. In germline, CDR1 is MNHEY, CDR2 SMNVEV (reference sequence). The CDR3 sequence is CASSLGGPSPLHF.